Below, 12 T cell receptor beta chains from the same sample are listed, as sequenced in a study of control samples from healthy donors and cancer patients. The method was immunoSEQ multiplex PCR; TCRdb's version includes in-frame clones alone and lacks a portion of them. This sample has fewer than 200,000 clones, with roughly 90% found just once. Sequenced sample: blood. The receptors were gathered from a woman aged 45-60 years in good health.

The chain joins TRBV7-9 to TRBJ2-5, with 8 positions matching TRBD2. Germline CDR1 is SEHNR and CDR2 is FQNEAQ (reference sequence). With V trimmed by 5 bases and J by 9 bases, 8 bases remained unmatched. There are 13 residues in the CDR3. CDR3 nucleotide sequence: TGTGCCAGCAGCCCCGGGACTAGATTGTCCCAGTACTTC. This codes for CASSPGTRLSQYF.

This clone occurred once. This chain joins TRBV10-3 and TRBJ2-1; no reliable D call. Trimming left V 11 bases short and J 3 bases short, with 17 bases between. The CDR3 length is 14 residues. CDR1 ENHRY and CDR2 SYGVKD come from the germline V gene. The CDR3 bases are TGTGCCGTCGGTGGGGAAACTCACTACAATGAGCAGTTCTTC. It yields the protein CAVGGETHYNEQFF.

The chain has TRBV19 and TRBJ1-6; a weak D match, TRBD1 (5 bases). The germline V gene encodes CDR1 LNHDA and CDR2 SQIVND (reference sequence). The CDR3 has 13 amino acids. The ends were cut back, 5 bases at V and 5 bases at J, with 7 bases in the middle. As DNA, the CDR3 is TGTGCCAGTAGTGACAGCCATAATTCACCCCTCCACTTT. Protein sequence: CASSDSHNSPLHF. The complete variable domain, with remaining parts taken from reference TRBV19 and TRBJ1-6, reads DGGITQSPKYLFRKEGQNVTLSCEQNLNHDAMYWYRQDPGQGLRLIYYSQIVNDFQKGDIAEGYSVSREKKESFPLTVTSAQKNPTAFYLCASSDSHNSPLHFGNGTRLTVT.

The gene calls are TRBV9 and TRBJ1-4; unclear D gene. The CDR3 runs 15 residues. Trimming pared 7 bases from V and 0 bases from J, leaving 13 bases between. Germline loops: CDR1 SGDLS, CDR2 YYNGEE. The CDR3 nucleotides are TGTGCCAGCTGGCGGAAATCTGCAACTAATGAAAAACTGTTTTTT. It specifies CASWRKSATNEKLFF. The full variable domain, in which reference TRBV9 and TRBJ1-4 provide the parts outside the CDR3, is DSGVTQTPKHLITATGQRVTLRCSPRSGDLSVYWYQQSLDQGLQFLIQYYNGEERAKGNILERFSAQQFPDLHSELNLSSLELGDSALYFCASWRKSATNEKLFFGSGTQLSVL.

The V call is TRBV6-1, the J call TRBJ1-5, with a possible D match to TRBD1 (5 bases). The CDR3 runs to 15 residues. CDR1 MNHNS and CDR2 SASEGT come from the germline V gene. Trimming removed 3 bases from V and 1 base from J, with 10 bases in between. This CDR3 reads CASSDGTVSNQPQHF. CDR3 in DNA: TGTGCCAGCAGTGATGGGACGGTCAGCAATCAGCCCCAGCATTTT.

The chain joins TRBV7-3 to TRBJ2-7; D is perhaps TRBD2 (5 bases). The germline V gene encodes CDR1 SGHTA and CDR2 FQGTGA. The CDR3 length is 14 residues. The V gene lost 5 bases and the J gene lost 2 bases, with 13 bases spanning the gap. The CDR3 spells CASSPAAGAYEQYF. The CDR3 region has the DNA TGTGCCAGCAGCCCCGCGGCGGGCGCCTACGAGCAGTACTTC.

The chain combines TRBV4-3 with TRBJ2-1; TRBD2 matches at 12 bases. CDR3 length: 17 amino acids. Per germline, CDR1 LGHNA and CDR2 YSLEER. V was pared by 0 bases and J by 1 base, with 1 base of the junction left unmatched. Here the CDR3 reads CASSQDLAGGSYNEQFF. The CDR3 DNA reads as TGCGCCAGCAGCCAAGATCTAGCGGGAGGGTCCTACAATGAGCAGTTCTTC.

CDR3 sequence (DNA): TGTGCCAGCAGTGAATATGGCTACACCTTC. Protein product: CASSEYGYTF. The rearrangement links TRBV25-1 to TRBJ1-2, with D unclear. Germline V CDR1 and CDR2: MGHDK, SYGVNS. The CDR3 runs to 10 residues. V was shortened by 0 bases and J by 7 bases, with 0 bases between the two germline ends.

The chain links TRBV6-1 to TRBJ1-3; no clear D gene. The CDR3 sequence is 14 residues long. The germline gives CDR1 MNHNS, CDR2 SASEGT. The V end lost 1 base, the J end lost 1 base, and 5 bases lay between the germline ends. DNA of the CDR3: TGTGCCAGCAGTGAAGGGGCGTCTGGAAACACCATATATTTT. Amino acids: CASSEGASGNTIYF.

The chain has TRBV6-5 and TRBJ2-5; 8 bases fit TRBD2. The CDR3 loop spans 13 amino acids. Germline-derived CDR1 and CDR2 are MNHEY and SVGAGI. V shed 4 bases and J 4 bases; nucleotides not matched to a gene: 2. The CDR3 coding sequence is TGTGCCAGCAGTTTTCTAGCGGGAGAGACCCAGTACTTC. Translated: CASSFLAGETQYF.

The gene calls are TRBV5-1 and TRBJ1-3; 12 bases map to TRBD1. The CDR3 length is 17 residues. V lost 2 bases and J lost 3; bases outside the gene matches: 6. Germline assignment: CDR1 SGHRS and CDR2 YFSETQ. The CDR3 loop reads CASSLGTGGILGNTIYF. CDR3 sequence (DNA): TGCGCCAGCAGCTTAGGGACAGGGGGCATACTTGGAAACACCATATATTTT.

In DNA form, the CDR3 reads TGTGCCAGCAGCCCAGGTAGCGGGATCCCATCAGATACGCAGTATTTT. It encodes CASSPGSGIPSDTQYF. The chain employs TRBV5-6 and TRBJ2-3; 8 nucleotides align to TRBD2. Trimming at V came to 4 bases and at J to 4 bases, leaving 11 bases not matched to a gene. Germline V gives CDR1 SGHDT, CDR2 YYEEEE. This CDR3 is 16 amino acids long.